Below, 25 T cell receptor beta chains from the same sample are listed, as sequenced in a study of response to subunit inactivated influenza vaccine. A single record per CDR3 protein comes from TCRdb applying MiXCR to the RT-PCR reads. Seen here are around 300,000 distinct CDR3 sequences, over 20% observed once, and the top ten hold 10%. Source: PBMCs from blood, taken less than 22 months after vaccination. These receptors were collected from a man aged 50-75 years who received an inactivated influenza vaccine.

The chain links TRBV7-9 to TRBJ1-4, with D possibly being TRBD1 (5 bases). This CDR3 is built from 15 residues. Germline V gives CDR1 SEHNR, CDR2 FQNEAQ (reference sequence). V lost 5 bases and J 0 bases, leaving 10 bases between the germline ends. The DNA for the CDR3 is TGTGCCAGCAGCCCAGGGACGTCAACTAATGAAAAACTGTTTTTT. Amino acids: CASSPGTSTNEKLFF. Based on the CDR3 plus reference TRBV7-9 and TRBJ1-4, the full variable domain is DTGVSQNPRHKITKRGQNVTFRCDPISEHNRLYWYRQTLGQGPEFLTYFQNEAQLEKSRLLSDRFSAERPKGSFSTLEIQRTEQGDSAMYLCASSPGTSTNEKLFFGSGTQLSVL.

The sample holds a few counts of this clonotype. V usage is TRBV6-5 and J usage is TRBJ1-1; possibly TRBD1 for D (5 bases). Per germline, CDR1 MNHEY and CDR2 SVGAGI. This CDR3 region has 15 residues. V was trimmed by 4 bases and J by 1 base, leaving 13 bases between them. CDR3 bases: TGTGCCAGCAGTTTAACCAGGGCAGCGAACACTGAAGCTTTCTTT. It is translated as CASSLTRAANTEAFF.

This clonotype was observed a few times. The CDR3 protein is CRKAGDGYTF. CDR3 sequence (DNA): TGCAGGAAGGCCGGGGATGGCTACACCTTC. This sequence joins TRBV20-1 and TRBJ1-2; D uncertain. Germline V gene data show CDR1 as DFQATT and CDR2 as SNEGSKA (reference sequence). This CDR3 is 10 amino acids long.

This clonotype was seen a handful of times. The V gene is TRBV12-3 or TRBV12-4, the J gene TRBJ1-3; no definite D call. Trimming pared 7 bases from V and 0 bases from J, leaving 10 bases between. The CDR3 is 14 residues long. The CDR3 bases are TGTGCCAGCACCCGGAGCGGCTCTGGAAACACCATATATTTT. It codes for CASTRSGSGNTIYF.

This clonotype was observed a few times. The J gene is TRBJ2-1, the V gene TRBV11-3, with a tentative D call TRBD2 (6 bases). This CDR3 has 11 amino acids. In germline, CDR1 is SGHNT, CDR2 YENEEA. Trimming shortened V by 8 bases and J by 9 bases, and 11 bases separated the two germline ends. The CDR3 here is CASSGRGEQFF. The CDR3 DNA sequence: TGTGCCAGCTCGGGGCGGGGTGAGCAGTTCTTC.

This clonotype was seen ten or more times. The chain recombines TRBV20-1 with TRBJ2-1; 7 bases match TRBD2. Germline-derived CDR1 and CDR2 are DFQATT and SNEGSKA (reference sequence). This CDR3 contains 16 residues. The J segment lost 6 bases and the V segment lost 5 bases, leaving 16 bases of the junction unmatched. CDR3: CSAPWTRAGVTNEQFF. CDR3 nucleotide sequence: TGCAGTGCTCCGTGGACTAGGGCCGGAGTCACCAATGAGCAGTTCTTC.

The chain recombines TRBV9 with TRBJ1-5, with D possibly TRBD1 on 6 matching bases. V was cut by 0 bases and J by 7 bases, with 11 bases left in between. The CDR3 runs to 14 residues. In germline, CDR1 is SGDLS, CDR2 YYNGEE. For the CDR3, the DNA is TGTGCCAGCAGCGTAGGTGCGGGGGCACAGCCCCAGCATTTT. Translated, it gives CASSVGAGAQPQHF. Supplemented by reference TRBV9 and TRBJ1-5, the full variable domain reads DSGVTQTPKHLITATGQRVTLRCSPRSGDLSVYWYQQSLDQGLQFLIQYYNGEERAKGNILERFSAQQFPDLHSELNLSSLELGDSALYFCASSVGAGAQPQHFGDGTRLSIL.

This clonotype was recorded only once. The CDR3 nucleotides are TGTGCCAGCAGCCCTGAACTGGGCAGGGATAGGAGCAATCAGCCCCAGCATTTT. Translated: CASSPELGRDRSNQPQHF. The chain joins TRBV7-8 to TRBJ1-5, with a tentative D call TRBD1 (5 bases). The V gene lost 5 bases and the J gene lost 1 base, with 21 bases spanning the gap. CDR1 and CDR2 from the germline V gene are SGHVS and FQNEAQ. The CDR3 length is 18 residues.

The CDR3 region has the DNA TGTGCCAGCAGTGAATTCGTCAGTCCTAACTATGGCTACACCTTC. Translating it yields CASSEFVSPNYGYTF. J is TRBJ1-2 and V is TRBV25-1; D is uncertain. Trimming stripped 1 base from V and 0 bases from J, with 9 bases between. The CDR3 spans 15 residues. Germline assignment: CDR1 MGHDK and CDR2 SYGVNS.

This clonotype turned up a few times. V and J are TRBV6-1 and TRBJ1-5; the match to TRBD1 covers 9 bases. CDR1 MNHNS and CDR2 SASEGT come from the germline V gene. This CDR3 has 14 amino acids. The trim removed 8 bases at V and 6 bases at J, leaving 8 bases unmatched. The chain's CDR3 is CASAGTGLGQPQHF. DNA of the CDR3: TGTGCCAGCGCCGGGACAGGGTTAGGTCAGCCCCAGCATTTT.

The chain links TRBV15 to TRBJ1-6; D is perhaps TRBD1 (6 bases). CDR3 length equals 14 residues. V lost 5 bases to trimming and J lost 5 bases, with 10 bases between them. Per the germline V gene, CDR1 is LNHNV and CDR2 is YYDKDF (reference sequence). CDR3 sequence reads: CATSGGQHNSPLHF. DNA for the CDR3: TGTGCCACCAGCGGCGGACAGCATAATTCACCCCTCCACTTT. Full variable domain (outside the CDR3, taken from reference TRBV15 and TRBJ1-6): DAMVIQNPRYQVTQFGKPVTLSCSQTLNHNVMYWYQQKSSQAPKLLFHYYDKDFNNEADTPDNFQSRRPNTSFCFLDIRSPGLGDTAMYLCATSGGQHNSPLHFGNGTRLTVT.

This clonotype was picked up many times. The gene calls are TRBV5-1 and TRBJ1-1; no firm D call. Germline lookup yields CDR1 SGHRS and CDR2 YFSETQ. V was pared by 7 bases and J by 0 bases, with 13 bases between. This CDR3 has 14 residues. The CDR3 sequence: CASRRDLMNTEAFF. CDR3 DNA sequence: TGCGCCAGCCGCCGGGATCTCATGAACACTGAAGCTTTCTTT. Filled out from reference TRBV5-1 and TRBJ1-1, the complete variable domain reads KAGVTQTPRYLIKTRGQQVTLSCSPISGHRSVSWYQQTPGQGLQFLFEYFSETQRNKGNFPGRFSGRQFSNSRSEMNVSTLELGDSALYLCASRRDLMNTEAFFGQGTRLTVV.

The chain employs TRBV2 and TRBJ2-3; 11 nucleotides line up with TRBD2. In germline, CDR1 is SNHLY, CDR2 FYNNEI. V dropped 7 bases and J dropped 0; count of bases not matched to a gene: 3. The CDR3 runs 15 residues. The CDR3 loop reads CASTGTSGSTDTQYF. DNA of the CDR3: TGTGCCAGCACCGGGACTAGCGGTAGCACAGATACGCAGTATTTT. Combining the CDR3 with reference TRBV2 and TRBJ2-3 gives the whole variable domain EPEVTQTPSHQVTQMGQEVILRCVPISNHLYFYWYRQILGQKVEFLVSFYNNEISEKSEIFDDQFSVERPDGSNFTLKIRSTKLEDSAMYFCASTGTSGSTDTQYFGPGTRLTVL.

In this sample, this clonotype turned up many times. This chain joins TRBV18 and TRBJ1-1; TRBD1 agrees at 7 bases. The junction had 9 bases not matched to a gene; V was cut back by 5 bases and J by 0 bases. Germline assignment: CDR1 KGHSH and CDR2 LQKENI. The length of the CDR3 is 16 residues. In DNA, the CDR3 is TGTGCCAGCTCATCCGGGACAGCCGCCATGAACACTGAAGCTTTCTTT. Protein: CASSSGTAAMNTEAFF. Filled out from reference TRBV18 and TRBJ1-1, the complete variable domain reads NAGVMQNPRHLVRRRGQEARLRCSPMKGHSHVYWYRQLPEEGLKFMVYLQKENIIDESGMPKERFSAEFPKEGPSILRIQQVVRGDSAAYFCASSSGTAAMNTEAFFGQGTRLTVV.

The V and J genes are TRBV11-1 and TRBJ2-5; TRBD2 matches at 13 bases. J lost 3 bases, V lost 2 bases, and 9 bases had no gene match. The CDR3 consists of 18 residues. The germline gives CDR1 SGHAT, CDR2 FQDESV (reference sequence). The CDR3 here is CASSLWEHGLAGEETQYF. The CDR3 DNA follows: TGTGCCAGCAGCTTATGGGAACATGGACTAGCGGGGGAAGAGACCCAGTACTTC.

V is TRBV20-1 and J is TRBJ2-5; D unclear. Germline CDR1 DFQATT, CDR2 SNEGSKA (reference sequence). The CDR3 covers 12 residues. V dropped 0 bases and J dropped 1 base, with 3 bases sitting between them. This CDR3 is CSARDAQETQYF. The CDR3 DNA is TGCAGTGCTAGAGATGCCCAAGAGACCCAGTACTTC.

The genes are TRBV20-1 and TRBJ2-2; unclear D gene. Germline CDR1 DFQATT, CDR2 SNEGSKA (reference sequence). V was clipped by 3 bases and J by 2 bases, with 13 bases between them. CDR3 size: 15 residues. The CDR3 DNA follows: TGCAGTGCTAGCCAAGGGCGGAAAAACACCGGGGAGCTGTTTTTT. This gives the protein CSASQGRKNTGELFF.

The chain combines TRBV25-1 with TRBJ1-5; possible D gene TRBD1, 5 bases. Germline V gene sequence: CDR1 MGHDK, CDR2 SYGVNS. This CDR3 comprises 13 residues. The V end was cut by 3 bases, the J end by 6 bases, with 9 bases between. CDR3 protein: CASSEGGSQPQHF. DNA of the CDR3: TGTGCCAGCAGTGAGGGGGGAAGTCAGCCCCAGCATTTT.

This clonotype was counted ten times or more. The chain combines TRBV7-9 with TRBJ2-1; D call uncertain. The CDR3 is 11 residues long. Trimming removed 0 bases at V and 7 bases at J, with 1 base between. Germline values: CDR1 SEHNR, CDR2 FQNEAQ (reference sequence). CDR3 protein: CASSLANEQFF. CDR3 sequence (DNA): TGTGCCAGCAGCTTAGCGAATGAGCAGTTCTTC.

The chain recombines TRBV10-3 with TRBJ1-4; no reliable D call. The CDR3 runs to 14 residues. Trimming pared 4 bases from V and 5 bases from J, leaving 11 bases between. Germline CDR1 reads ENHRY; CDR2 reads SYGVKD. CDR3 sequence (DNA): TGTGCCATCAGTGCGGCCGAAAAAAATGAAAAACTGTTTTTT. This sequence encodes CAISAAEKNEKLFF.

The V gene is TRBV6-5, the J gene TRBJ2-5; the D call may be TRBD1 or TRBD2 (6 bases each). Germline-derived CDR1 and CDR2 are MNHEY and SVGAGI. CDR3 length: 16 residues. V was cut by 0 bases and J by 5 bases, with 16 bases left in between. CDR3 in DNA: TGTGCCAGCAGTTACTCCCGGGACCGGAGGGGGGAGACCCAGTACTTC. Translated, it gives CASSYSRDRRGETQYF.

This clonotype was detected only a few times. The chain joins TRBV29-1 to TRBJ2-7; 9 bases line up with TRBD2. CDR1 is SQVTM and CDR2 is ANQGSEA in the germline V gene. This CDR3 is built from 13 residues. V trimming: 3 bases; J trimming: 2 bases; junction bases outside the gene matches: 2. The CDR3 loop is CSVDAGGTYEQYF. The CDR3 nucleotides read TGCAGCGTTGATGCGGGAGGGACCTACGAGCAGTACTTC.

Only a few counts were recorded for this clonotype. The genes are TRBV27 and TRBJ1-1; TRBD1 agrees at 12 bases. Trimming took 5 bases from V and 3 from J; bases not matched to a gene: 4. This CDR3 has 15 residues. Looked up from germline, CDR1 is MNHEY and CDR2 is SMNVEV (reference sequence). As DNA, the CDR3 is TGTGCCAGCAGTGCCGGGACAGGGGGCTACACTGAAGCTTTCTTT. The encoded protein is CASSAGTGGYTEAFF.

This clonotype was detected many times. The chain has TRBV25-1 and TRBJ1-2; 7 bases fit TRBD1. This CDR3 region has 13 residues. With V trimmed by 6 bases and J by 2 bases, 3 bases remained unmatched. CDR1 and CDR2 (germline): MGHDK, SYGVNS. CDR3 nucleotide sequence: TGTGCCAGCAGCCAAGGGGGCAACTATGGCTACACCTTC. It yields the protein CASSQGGNYGYTF.

V is TRBV11-1 and J is TRBJ2-1; 9 bases match TRBD2. The ends lost 0 bases at V and 3 bases at J; junction bases unmatched: 9. Germline assignment: CDR1 SGHAT and CDR2 FQDESV (reference sequence). The CDR3 runs 18 residues. CDR3 bases: TGTGCCAGCAGCTTAGCGGAAAAGGGGACTAGCCGCTACAATGAGCAGTTCTTC. This gives the protein CASSLAEKGTSRYNEQFF.